Shown below are 28 T cell receptor beta chains from a single sample sequenced in a study of regulatory T cells in long-lasting Graves disease. Time point specified: newly diagnosed GD, antithyroid drugs for less than 3 months. Following extraction of RNA from PBMCs, that RNA was used to make the TCR library. iRepertoire HTBI primers and Arm-PCR of CDR3 regions built TCR beta libraries. TCRdb re-derived calls from the multiplex PCR reads in MiXCR, one entry per CDR3 protein. The data show roughly 430,000 distinct CDR3 sequences, approximately 16% seen once. These data are also associated with another study on T cells in Graves' hyperthyroidism and ophthalmopathy.

The sample was peripheral blood mononuclear cells (PBMCs), taken at new diagnosis, from a patient treated with antithyroid drugs. Every receptor here comes from a woman aged 25 to 45 with Graves disease.

Worth noting for this clonotype: With a much larger clone just one base away, this may be a read error. The genes are TRBV30 and TRBJ2-3, with TRBD2 identical over 8 bases. Looked up from germline, CDR1 is GTSNPN and CDR2 is SVGIG (reference sequence). This CDR3 has 15 residues. The CDR3 protein is CASGRGGLSADTQYF. CDR3 bases: TGTGCAAGCGGGAGAGGGGGACTTAGCGCAGATACGCAGTATTTT.

The chain combines TRBV4-1 with TRBJ1-6, with D unresolved. Germline values: CDR1 MGHRA, CDR2 YSYEKL. The CDR3 has 15 residues. V lost 0 bases and J lost 10, with 13 bases in between. The CDR3 bases are TGCGCCAGCAGCCAAGACCCGGCGGGGAACTCACCCCTCCACTTT. This encodes CASSQDPAGNSPLHF.

This clonotype was seen many times. This chain joins TRBV7-2 and TRBJ2-1, with a weak D call TRBD1 (6 bases). This CDR3 is 15 amino acids long. In germline, CDR1 is SGHTA, CDR2 FQGNSA. Trimming shortened V by 4 bases and J by 2 bases, and 12 bases separated the two germline ends. CDR3 amino acids: CASSSTGSPYNEQFF. The CDR3, as DNA: TGTGCCAGCAGCTCCACAGGGAGCCCCTACAATGAGCAGTTCTTC.

This clonotype has ten or more counts. The rearrangement uses TRBV12-3 or TRBV12-4 and TRBJ2-7; the D call may be TRBD1 or TRBD2 (7 bases each). Trimming shortened V by 6 bases and J by 2 bases, and 11 bases separated the two germline ends. This CDR3 has 13 residues. CDR3 sequence (DNA): TGTGCCAGCAGCCAGGGGGGGGCCTACGAGCAGTACTTC. Translated, it gives CASSQGGAYEQYF.

This clonotype was picked up many times. The rearrangement uses TRBV2 and TRBJ1-1, with 10 bases fitting TRBD1. Germline CDR1 SNHLY, CDR2 FYNNEI. V trimming: 8 bases; J trimming: 0 bases; junction bases outside the gene matches: 6. The CDR3 totals 15 residues. CDR3 DNA sequence: TGTGCCAGCCGGGACAGGGGAATGATGAACACTGAAGCTTTCTTT. This encodes CASRDRGMMNTEAFF.

The rearrangement uses TRBV4-1 and TRBJ2-1, with D unresolved. Deletions cut 0 bases from V and 2 bases from J, with 14 bases between. The CDR3 runs 17 residues. Germline CDR1 MGHRA, CDR2 YSYEKL. The CDR3: CASSQDISSPTYNEQFF. CDR3 sequence (DNA): TGCGCCAGCAGCCAAGATATCAGCTCCCCAACCTACAATGAGCAGTTCTTC.

This clonotype was seen ten or more times. The chain carries TRBV7-8 and TRBJ2-1; D is unresolved. Trimming pared 5 bases from V and 9 bases from J, leaving 8 bases between. The CDR3 loop spans 11 amino acids. CDR1 and CDR2 from the germline V gene are SGHVS and FQNEAQ. CDR3 protein: CASSPLGEQFF. In nucleotides, the CDR3 is TGTGCCAGCAGCCCCTTAGGTGAGCAGTTCTTC.

This clonotype was seen at least ten times. V is TRBV5-1 and J is TRBJ1-5; D is perhaps TRBD1 (5 bases). CDR1 is SGHRS, CDR2 YFSETQ, per germline. The CDR3 consists of 15 residues. Trimming stripped 4 bases from V and 0 bases from J, with 11 bases between. CDR3 protein: CASSPEGTSNQPQHF. The CDR3 bases are TGCGCCAGCAGCCCCGAAGGGACTAGCAATCAGCCCCAGCATTTT. Full variable domain (rest looked up from reference TRBV5-1 and TRBJ1-5): KAGVTQTPRYLIKTRGQQVTLSCSPISGHRSVSWYQQTPGQGLQFLFEYFSETQRNKGNFPGRFSGRQFSNSRSEMNVSTLELGDSALYLCASSPEGTSNQPQHFGDGTRLSIL.

This clonotype turned up a few times. The CDR3 reads CASSQDRAGHDQETQYF. The CDR3 bases are TGCGCCAGCAGCCAAGATAGAGCGGGACACGACCAAGAGACCCAGTACTTC. V usage is TRBV4-1 and J usage is TRBJ2-1, with D perhaps TRBD2 (7 bases). The tail of the sequence fits TRBJ2-5 better, so the J call may be wrong. This CDR3 region has 17 residues. Per the germline V gene, CDR1 is MGHRA and CDR2 is YSYEKL.

This clonotype appeared a few times. CDR3 region: CASSIRAAQETQYF. CDR3 nucleotides: TGTGCCAGTAGTATAAGGGCAGCACAAGAGACCCAGTACTTC. The V call is TRBV19, the J call TRBJ2-5; D remains unclear. This CDR3 is 14 amino acids long. Germline CDR1 is LNHDA and CDR2 is SQIVND (reference sequence). The V and J ends lost 2 bases and 2 bases respectively, with 9 bases between them.

Points on this clonotype: A single base separates this from a much larger clone, so it may be a read error. The conserved phenylalanine or tryptophan normally closing the CDR3 is absent here, so this likely arose from a read error. The chain recombines TRBV27 with TRBJ2-7; D uncertain. Germline loops: CDR1 MNHEY, CDR2 SMNVEV (reference sequence). The CDR3 loop spans 13 amino acids. V lost 5 bases, J lost 6 bases, and 14 bases lay in between. The chain's CDR3 is CASSPTRGAEQYL. The CDR3 bases are TGTGCCAGCAGTCCTACCCGTGGCGCCGAGCAGTACTTG.

This clonotype was picked up many times. The chain carries TRBV12-3 or TRBV12-4 and TRBJ2-5, with TRBD2 matching over 10 bases. The V and J ends lost 10 bases and 2 bases, in that order; junction bases with no gene match: 7. The CDR3 length is 14 residues. Here the CDR3 DNA reads TGTGCCACCTCTCGACTAGCGGGTCAAGAGACCCAGTACTTC. Its translation: CATSRLAGQETQYF.

This chain joins TRBV7-3 and TRBJ2-1, with 14 bases lining up with TRBD2. Germline V gives CDR1 SGHTA, CDR2 FQGTGA. J gave up 9 bases and V 3 bases, and 4 bases lay outside the gene matches. The CDR3 spans 15 residues. The CDR3 loop is CASSFGTSGGFEQFF. The CDR3 DNA follows: TGTGCCAGCAGCTTCGGGACTAGCGGGGGCTTTGAGCAGTTCTTC.

This clonotype was seen at least ten times. The CDR3 nucleotides read TGTGCCTGGAGTGTACTCATTCTTGGACTAGCGGTGACCTACGAGCAGTACTTC. Residues: CAWSVLILGLAVTYEQYF. The chain combines TRBV30 with TRBJ2-7, with TRBD2 matching 10 bases. Per the germline V gene, CDR1 is GTSNPN and CDR2 is SVGIG (reference sequence). Trimming cost V 0 bases and J 2 bases; bases outside gene matches: 13. The CDR3 totals 18 residues.

Many counts were recorded for this clonotype. The gene calls are TRBV3-1 and TRBJ1-1, with D possibly being TRBD1 (5 bases). This CDR3 comprises 13 residues. The V end lost 4 bases, the J end lost 7 bases, and 13 bases lay between the germline ends. In germline, CDR1 is LGHDT, CDR2 YNNKEL (reference sequence). The CDR3 reads CASSPHRSGEAFF. For the CDR3, the DNA is TGTGCCAGCAGCCCTCACAGGTCTGGTGAAGCTTTCTTT.

This clonotype was observed many times. The CDR3 coding sequence is TGTGCCAGCAGTTTCCAGGGGGCGCGATACGAGCAGTACTTC. The encoded protein is CASSFQGARYEQYF. The genes are TRBV28 and TRBJ2-7, with TRBD1 matching 8 bases. The CDR3 runs 14 residues. The V and J ends lost 3 bases and 4 bases, in that order; junction bases with no gene match: 5. Germline lookup yields CDR1 MDHEN and CDR2 SYDVKM.

This clonotype was counted ten times or more. The rearrangement links TRBV10-2 to TRBJ2-1, with 7 bases fitting TRBD2. This CDR3 comprises 13 residues. Germline V gene lookup returns CDR1 WSHSY and CDR2 SAAADI. Trimming removed 10 bases from V and 8 bases from J; junction bases left unmatched: 11. The CDR3 region has the DNA TGCGCCACCCATTCCGGGACTAAAGATGAGCAGTTCTTC. Its translation is CATHSGTKDEQFF.

CDR3 protein: CASSPRQGPPFGYTF. The CDR3 nucleotides read TGTGCCAGCTCACCGAGACAGGGGCCCCCCTTTGGCTACACCTTC. The rearrangement joins TRBV18 to TRBJ1-2; 8 nucleotides line up with TRBD1. Germline CDR1 and CDR2: KGHSH and LQKENI. The CDR3 is made up of 15 amino acids. The V gene end was trimmed by 3 bases and the J gene end by 7 bases; junction bases not matched to a gene: 10.

This clonotype was observed at least ten times. This chain uses TRBV19 with TRBJ1-5, with D perhaps matching TRBD1 (6 bases). Germline-derived CDR1 and CDR2 are LNHDA and SQIVND (reference sequence). CDR3 length equals 15 residues. The V end was cut by 5 bases, the J end by 5 bases, with 16 bases between. This CDR3 is CASSRRGASDQPQHF. As DNA, the CDR3 is TGTGCCAGTAGTCGGCGGGGGGCCAGCGATCAGCCCCAGCATTTT.

This clonotype was seen repeatedly, ten times or more. This chain uses TRBV18 with TRBJ1-4; 9 bases line up with TRBD1. Unmatched junction bases numbered 5, after V lost 2 bases and J lost 7 bases. The CDR3 has 15 residues. The V gene's germline CDR1 is KGHSH and CDR2 LQKENI. The CDR3 DNA follows: TGTGCCAGCTCACCAACAGGACAGGGGCCTGAAAAACTGTTTTTT. Encoded protein: CASSPTGQGPEKLFF.

This rearrangement joins TRBV2 to TRBJ2-5, with D uncertain. The CDR3 extends over 13 amino acids. The germline V gene has CDR1 SNHLY and CDR2 FYNNEI. Deletions cut 7 bases from V and 0 bases from J, with 9 bases between. DNA for the CDR3: TGTGCCAGCAATGGTAGGAACCAAGAGACCCAGTACTTC. Its protein product is CASNGRNQETQYF.

The J gene is TRBJ1-6, the V gene TRBV9; D perhaps matches TRBD1 (5 bases). The CDR3 loop spans 17 amino acids. V lost 0 bases and J 10 bases, leaving 20 bases between the germline ends. Per germline, CDR1 SGDLS and CDR2 YYNGEE. The CDR3 region has the DNA TGTGCCAGCAGCGTAGATGCCGGTGGGGCCTATCGCTCACCCCTCCACTTT. Protein sequence: CASSVDAGGAYRSPLHF.

The gene calls are TRBV6-1 and TRBJ2-2, with TRBD2 matching over 9 bases. V lost 11 bases, J lost 6 bases, and 10 bases stayed unmatched. Looked up from germline, CDR1 is MNHNS and CDR2 is SASEGT. The CDR3 contains 14 residues. The CDR3 DNA reads as TGTGCCGGAAAAGCGGTAGCGGGGGCCGGGGAGCTGTTTTTT. Translation: CAGKAVAGAGELFF.

This clonotype has ten or more counts. The V and J genes are TRBV6-1 and TRBJ2-5, with a weak D call TRBD1 (5 bases). V shed 3 bases and J shed 2 bases, with 7 bases lying between them. The germline CDR1 and CDR2 sequences are MNHNS and SASEGT. The length of the CDR3 is 13 residues. The CDR3 region has the DNA TGTGCCAGCAGTGAGCGACAGCAAGAGACCCAGTACTTC. This translates into CASSERQQETQYF.

V usage is TRBV19 and J usage is TRBJ2-1; D call uncertain. CDR1 LNHDA and CDR2 SQIVND come from the germline V gene (reference sequence). This CDR3 contains 15 residues. V lost 9 bases, J lost 0 bases, and 15 bases lay in between. The CDR3 DNA sequence: TGTGCCAGCCACCCGGCGTACCGCTCCTACAATGAGCAGTTCTTC. This codes for CASHPAYRSYNEQFF.

CDR3 sequence reads: CSACSTVGPNTEAFF. The DNA of the CDR3 is TGCAGTGCTTGTAGTACGGTCGGCCCCAACACTGAAGCTTTCTTT. This sequence joins TRBV20-1 and TRBJ1-1; no reliable D call. Germline V lookup: CDR1 DFQATT, CDR2 SNEGSKA (reference sequence). CDR3 length equals 15 residues. The V end lost 5 bases, the J end lost 2 bases, and 18 bases lay between the germline ends.

This clonotype was counted only a few times. This chain connects TRBV20-1 to TRBJ2-6; 10 bases are shared with TRBD2. The germline gives CDR1 DFQATT, CDR2 SNEGSKA (reference sequence). The CDR3 sequence is 18 residues long. After removal of 0 bases from V and 0 bases from J, the junction contained 5 bases not matched to a gene. The CDR3 is CSARDLASGGSGANVLTF. The CDR3 bases are TGCAGTGCTAGAGATTTAGCTAGCGGGGGCTCTGGGGCCAACGTCCTGACTTTC.

This clonotype was seen many times. J is TRBJ2-3 and V is TRBV5-8; the match to TRBD1 covers 7 bases. Germline V gene data show CDR1 as SGHTS and CDR2 as YDEGEE. The CDR3 contains 15 residues. V lost 10 bases and J lost 6; bases outside the gene matches: 17. CDR3 coding DNA: TGTGCCCAGGTGAAGGGGGCGGACCTGCGGGATACGCAGTATTTT. Amino acid sequence: CAQVKGADLRDTQYF.